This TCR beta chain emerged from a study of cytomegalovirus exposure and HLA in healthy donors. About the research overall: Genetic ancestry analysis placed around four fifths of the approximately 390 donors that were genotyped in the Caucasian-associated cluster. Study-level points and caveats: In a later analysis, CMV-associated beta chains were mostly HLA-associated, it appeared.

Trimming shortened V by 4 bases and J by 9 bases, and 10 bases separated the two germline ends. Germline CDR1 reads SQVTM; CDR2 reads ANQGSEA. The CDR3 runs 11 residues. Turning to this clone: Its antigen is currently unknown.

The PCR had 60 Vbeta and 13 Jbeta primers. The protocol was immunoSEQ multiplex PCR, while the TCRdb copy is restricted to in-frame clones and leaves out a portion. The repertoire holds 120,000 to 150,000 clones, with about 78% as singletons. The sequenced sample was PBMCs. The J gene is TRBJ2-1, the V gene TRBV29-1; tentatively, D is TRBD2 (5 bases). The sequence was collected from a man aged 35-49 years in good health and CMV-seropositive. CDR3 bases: TGCAGCGTTGGGCTAGCCATTGAGCAGTTCTTC. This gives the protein CSVGLAIEQFF.